This T cell receptor (beta chain) stems from a study of tumor and adjacent non-tumor tissue in lung cancer. Findings and caveats of the study: Shorter survival was associated with higher TCR diversity in tumors. Tumor tissue had significantly higher TCR diversity than normal lung.

Germline lookup yields CDR1 SGHAT and CDR2 FQNNGV. The CDR3 is 13 residues long. RNA was extracted from bulk tissue without any cell sorting. Of note for this clonotype: Its specificity is not known. The junction departs from germline at one end; a sequencing error may be responsible.

The library came from three nested PCR rounds adapted from ARM-PCR protocols. TCRdb used MiXCR to reprocess the multiplex PCR reads, holding one entry per CDR3 protein. The data show fewer than 130,000 distinct CDR3 sequences, with roughly 84% seen just once and roughly 20% held by the top ten. The origin of this receptor is an older man with non-small cell lung cancer. The material sequenced was lung tumor tissue. This sequence joins TRBV11-2 and TRBJ2-7; D uncertain. CDR3 region: CVSRQWTECEHYF. CDR3 in DNA: TGTGTCAGCAGGCAATGGACCGAGTGCGAGCACTACTTC.